Below are 14 T cell receptor beta chains sequenced from a single sample in a study of blood T cells in healthy people across ages. A second PCR of 7 to 11 cycles used a sample-barcoded 5' primer and a J-beta primer mix. Via MiXCR, TCRdb re-called the 5' RACE reads, giving one row per CDR3 protein. The sample lists 650,000 to 1,000,000 distinct CDR3 sequences, around 34% occurring once. The sample was blood. The receptors were gathered from a young man in good health.

This chain links TRBV21-1 with TRBJ1-6. TRBV21-1 is labeled a pseudogene. The CDR3 covers 16 residues. CDR3 in amino acids: CASSKARRQDGSPLHF. The CDR3 DNA sequence: TGTGCCAGCAGCAAAGCACGTCGGCAGGACGGTTCACCCCTCCACTTT.

The chain is built from TRBV7-3 and TRBJ2-3, with 16 positions matching TRBD2. The length of the CDR3 is 19 residues. J lost 4 bases, V lost 5 bases, and 12 bases had no gene match. The germline CDR1 and CDR2 sequences are SGHTA and FQGTGA. The CDR3 here is CASSLGTSGGAFIPDTQYF. The CDR3 bases are TGTGCCAGCAGCCTAGGGACTAGCGGGGGGGCCTTCATCCCAGATACGCAGTATTTT.

This CDR3 is CASTNLRWWGANQPQHF. The CDR3 DNA is TGTGCCAGCACCAACTTAAGATGGTGGGGGGCGAATCAGCCCCAGCATTTT. The chain carries TRBV28 and TRBJ1-5; possible D gene TRBD1, 6 bases. V shed 7 bases and J shed 4 bases, with 23 bases lying between them. CDR3 length equals 17 residues. Germline CDR1 and CDR2: MDHEN and SYDVKM.

This sequence joins TRBV6-2 or TRBV6-3 and TRBJ2-5, with D perhaps TRBD1 (6 bases). CDR3 size: 15 residues. CDR1 is MNHEY and CDR2 is SVGEGT in the germline V gene. V lost 1 base to trimming and J lost 5 bases, with 14 bases between them. In DNA form, the CDR3 reads TGTGCCAGCAGTTACTTGGACAGTCAGTCGGAGACCCAGTACTTC. It translates to CASSYLDSQSETQYF.

This clonotype was recorded at least ten times. This chain joins TRBV6-5 and TRBJ2-5, with 9 bases lining up with TRBD1. The CDR3 has 14 amino acids. Trimming at V came to 2 bases and at J to 4 bases, leaving 2 bases not matched to a gene. Germline V gene data show CDR1 as MNHEY and CDR2 as SVGAGI. CDR3 sequence: CASSYLQGAETQYF. The CDR3 region has the DNA TGTGCCAGCAGTTACCTACAGGGGGCAGAGACCCAGTACTTC.

This chain connects TRBV6-5 to TRBJ1-1; D gene unclear. The germline V and J ends were trimmed by 7 bases and 1 base, with 10 bases remaining between them. Germline V gene data show CDR1 as MNHEY and CDR2 as SVGAGI. This CDR3 has 13 residues. The chain's CDR3 is CASITPENTEAFF. The CDR3 DNA reads as TGTGCCAGCATAACTCCGGAGAACACTGAAGCTTTCTTT.

A single count supports this clonotype. The CDR3 spells CATSRELGGSSYNEQYF. CDR3 DNA: TGTGCCACCAGCAGAGAGTTAGGGGGGAGCTCCTACAATGAGCAGTACTTC. V usage is TRBV15 and J usage is TRBJ2-1; either TRBD1 or TRBD2 may supply D (6 bases each). The end of the DNA aligns better with TRBJ2-7, so the J call may be wrong. Germline assignment: CDR1 LNHNV and CDR2 YYDKDF (reference sequence). The CDR3 has 17 amino acids.

This clonotype has ten or more counts. The gene calls are TRBV5-1 and TRBJ1-6; D unclear. CDR3 length: 15 residues. Germline CDR1 and CDR2: SGHRS and YFSETQ. Deletions cut 0 bases from V and 2 bases from J, with 6 bases between. The CDR3 loop reads CASSLGQAYNSPLHF. CDR3 DNA sequence: TGCGCCAGCAGCTTGGGTCAAGCCTATAATTCACCCCTCCACTTT.

The V call is TRBV7-8, the J call TRBJ2-7; TRBD1 might be the D (5 bases). The better agreement between TRBJ2-5 and the DNA end casts doubt on the J call. CDR3 length: 14 amino acids. Germline V gene sequence: CDR1 SGHVS, CDR2 FQNEAQ. The CDR3 sequence: CASSLDGREETQYF. For the CDR3, the DNA is TGTGCCAGCAGCTTAGACGGCAGGGAAGAGACCCAGTACTTC.

The V and J genes are TRBV27 and TRBJ1-6; D remains unclear. Trimming cost V 0 bases and J 11 bases, with 11 bases left between them. This CDR3 has 14 amino acids. Germline CDR1 MNHEY, CDR2 SMNVEV (reference sequence). The CDR3 sequence: CASSLSGFGTPLHF. CDR3 DNA sequence: TGTGCCAGCAGTTTATCGGGGTTCGGGACACCCCTCCACTTT.

Many counts were recorded for this clonotype. The chain carries TRBV4-3 and TRBJ2-5; D remains unclear. The ends were cut back, 0 bases at V and 2 bases at J, with 10 bases in the middle. The CDR3 is made up of 15 amino acids. Germline V gene lookup returns CDR1 LGHNA and CDR2 YSLEER. In nucleotides, the CDR3 is TGCGCCAGCAGCCAAGATCCACAGCTACAAGAGACCCAGTACTTC. It translates to CASSQDPQLQETQYF.

This clonotype has a count of ten or more. The chain uses TRBV7-3 and TRBJ2-3, with 13 bases that match TRBD2. The CDR3 extends over 18 amino acids. The V gene end was trimmed by 5 bases and the J gene end by 5 bases; junction bases not matched to a gene: 13. Germline CDR1 and CDR2: SGHTA and FQGTGA. In DNA, the CDR3 is TGTGCCAGCAGCCCGCAACTAGCGGGGGGGCAGGAAGGAGATACGCAGTATTTT. It translates to CASSPQLAGGQEGDTQYF.

V and J are TRBV12-3 or TRBV12-4 and TRBJ2-7; D call uncertain. Trimming shortened V by 4 bases and J by 7 bases, and 8 bases separated the two germline ends. The CDR3 has 11 amino acids. The CDR3 sequence: CASSSAFEQYF. The DNA of the CDR3 is TGTGCCAGCAGTTCTGCGTTTGAGCAGTACTTC.

This clonotype was seen repeatedly, ten times or more. This chain connects TRBV3-1 to TRBJ2-7; no clear D gene. Germline V CDR1 and CDR2: LGHDT, YNNKEL (reference sequence). The CDR3 has 15 residues. V was clipped by 0 bases and J by 2 bases, with 11 bases between them. CDR3 DNA: TGTGCCAGCAGCCAAGAGGTGGTCAATACCTACGAGCAGTACTTC. Translated: CASSQEVVNTYEQYF.